A selection of T cell receptor beta chains follows, all from one sample in a study of T cell responses to AZD1222 COVID-19 vaccine. The repertoire was sequenced with immunoSEQ multiplex PCR; TCRdb's copy has only in-frame clones and lacks some. The repertoire holds around 190,000 clones, with about 92% as singletons. This specimen was peripheral blood, taken on day 0 of AZD1222 vaccination. These receptor sequences come from an adult in good health. Each CDR3 is given with its conserved first and last residue. The order of the fields is J gene, D gene, V gene, clone size, CDR3 protein, CDR3 DNA. The D gene is left open where the match is weak. For some rows the clone size is stated as once, few or many, or as a class when expanded; others skip it.

>TRBJ2-7|-|TRBV11-2|-
CASSVSYEQYF
TGTGCCAGCAGCGTGTCCTACGAGCAGTACTTC
>TRBJ2-6|-|TRBV7-8|-
CASSATTGSGANVLTF
TGTGCCAGCAGCGCAACGACAGGCTCTGGGGCCAACGTCCTGACTTTC
>TRBJ1-1|-|TRBV9|once
CASSVDRGGSNTEAFF
TGTGCCAGCAGCGTCGACCGCGGGGGCTCGAACACTGAAGCTTTCTTT
>TRBJ2-7|-|TRBV12-3/TRBV12-4|-
CASSLGQYYEQYF
TGTGCCAGCAGTTTAGGCCAGTACTACGAGCAGTACTTC
>TRBJ1-2|-|TRBV2|-
CASSLGQPYGYTF
TGTGCCAGCAGCCTCGGACAGCCATATGGCTACACCTTC
>TRBJ2-7|-|TRBV28|-
CAARGEVSYEQYF
TGTGCCGCCAGAGGAGAGGTCTCCTACGAGCAGTACTTC
>TRBJ1-1|TRBD1|TRBV6-5|-
CASSYQQGGTEAFF
TGTGCCAGCAGTTACCAACAGGGGGGGACTGAAGCTTTCTTT
>TRBJ2-7|-|TRBV11-2|-
CASSPGPEEQYF
TGTGCCAGCAGCCCCGGCCCTGAGGAGCAGTACTTC
>TRBJ1-6|-|TRBV19|-
CASSEVSYNSPLHF
TGTGCCAGCTCCGAAGTCTCCTATAATTCACCCCTCCACTTT
>TRBJ2-3|-|TRBV25-1|-
CASSEGGRVTDTQYF
TGTGCCAGCAGTGAAGGCGGCAGGGTGACAGATACGCAGTATTTT
>TRBJ1-1|-|TRBV24-1|few
CATSDFAGKAFF
TGTGCCACCAGTGATTTTGCCGGCAAAGCTTTCTTT
>TRBJ2-4|TRBD2|TRBV2|-
CASSDPSGNIQYF
TGTGCCAGCAGTGATCCTAGCGGAAACATTCAGTACTTC
>TRBJ1-5|-|TRBV11-2|few
CASSQGSVDQPQHF
TGTGCCAGCAGCCAGGGGTCGGTTGATCAGCCCCAGCATTTT
>TRBJ1-5|-|TRBV7-9|-
CASSPSDQRKPQHF
TGTGCCAGCAGCCCGTCGGACCAGAGGAAGCCCCAGCATTTT
>TRBJ1-6|TRBD1|TRBV3-1/TRBV3-2|-
CASSQGTGVRSPLHF
TGTGCCAGCAGCCAAGGGACAGGGGTTAGATCACCCCTCCACTTT
>TRBJ2-6|TRBD1|TRBV3-1/TRBV3-2|once
CASSPGTGEPGANVLTF
TGTGCCAGCAGCCCAGGGACAGGGGAGCCTGGGGCCAACGTCCTGACTTTC
>TRBJ1-1|TRBD1|TRBV6-5|-
CASSKRQGEAFF
TGTGCCAGCAGTAAACGACAGGGTGAAGCTTTCTTT
>TRBJ2-2|-|TRBV7-3|-
CASSTPGTGELFF
TGTGCCAGCAGCACCCCGGGCACCGGGGAGCTGTTTTTT
>TRBJ2-6|-|TRBV27|-
CASSLGAARSGANVLTF
TGTGCCAGCAGTTTAGGGGCAGCGCGATCTGGGGCCAACGTCCTGACTTTC
>TRBJ2-5|-|TRBV3-1/TRBV3-2|-
CASSPLGGKETQYF
TGTGCCAGCAGCCCCCTAGGGGGGAAGGAGACCCAGTACTTC
>TRBJ1-6|TRBD1|TRBV10-1|-
CASSDQGANSPLHF
TGCGCCAGCAGTGATCAGGGGGCGAATTCACCCCTCCACTTT
>TRBJ2-4|-|TRBV9|-
CASSANLLTNIQYF
TGTGCCAGCAGCGCCAATCTCCTCACGAACATTCAGTACTTC
>TRBJ1-1|TRBD1|TRBV18|-
CASSLGQGMNTEAFF
TGTGCCAGCTCATTGGGACAGGGGATGAACACTGAAGCTTTCTTT
>TRBJ1-2|-|TRBV3-1/TRBV3-2|-
CASSQGGLSYGYTF
TGTGCCAGCAGCCAGGGGGGACTGAGCTATGGCTACACCTTC
>TRBJ1-1|TRBD1|TRBV4-3|few
CASSQEWRQGGTEAFF
TGCGCCAGCAGCCAAGAATGGAGACAGGGGGGCACTGAAGCTTTCTTT
>TRBJ1-3|-|TRBV7-2|-
CASSLAQGYSGNTIYF
TGTGCCAGCAGCTTAGCGCAGGGGTATAGTGGAAACACCATATATTTT
>TRBJ2-1|-|TRBV5-6|few
CASSFTSAKVEQFF
TGTGCCAGCAGCTTTACTAGTGCCAAGGTTGAGCAGTTCTTC
>TRBJ2-5|TRBD2|TRBV5-1|-
CASSPGTSGGQETQYF
TGCGCCAGCAGCCCTGGGACTAGCGGGGGGCAAGAGACCCAGTACTTC
>TRBJ1-4|-|TRBV9|-
CASKGEASEKLFF
TGTGCCAGCAAGGGGGAGGCTAGTGAAAAACTGTTTTTT
>TRBJ1-1|-|TRBV16|-
CASSQNRVTTEAFF
TGTGCCAGCAGCCAGAACAGGGTGACCACTGAAGCTTTCTTT
>TRBJ2-5|-|TRBV19|-
CASSIVVATAQYF
TGTGCCAGTAGTATAGTGGTTGCCACGGCCCAGTACTTC
>TRBJ1-2|-|TRBV29-1|-
CSVSGLGYGYTF
TGCAGCGTCTCCGGTTTGGGCTATGGCTACACCTTC
>TRBJ2-3|-|TRBV19|-
CASSTRSRTDTQYF
TGTGCCAGTAGTACCCGATCCCGCACAGATACGCAGTATTTT
>TRBJ1-6|TRBD1|TRBV7-2|-
CASSYTGGGSPLHF
TGTGCCAGCAGCTACACAGGGGGGGGGTCACCCCTCCACTTT
>TRBJ1-4|TRBD1|TRBV5-1|-
CASSRGQVAFEKLFF
TGCGCCAGCAGCAGGGGACAGGTGGCTTTTGAAAAACTGTTTTTT
>TRBJ1-2|-|TRBV14|-
CASSQLRGHGYTF
TGTGCCAGCAGCCAATTACGGGGCCATGGCTACACCTTC
>TRBJ2-5|TRBD1|TRBV6-5|-
CASSSGQGGTQYF
TGTGCCAGCAGTTCCGGACAGGGGGGGACCCAGTACTTC
>TRBJ1-1|-|TRBV6-6|-
CASTSQGGKYTEAFF
TGTGCCAGCACCTCACAGGGAGGGAAGTACACTGAAGCTTTCTTT
>TRBJ2-7|-|TRBV23-1|-
CASSQSEGDLYEQYF
TGCGCCAGCAGTCAATCTGAAGGGGACCTCTACGAGCAGTACTTC
>TRBJ1-2|-|TRBV19|-
CASSIRITNYGYTF
TGTGCCAGTAGTATTCGGATAACTAACTATGGCTACACCTTC
>TRBJ2-3|-|TRBV27|-
CASSLPFTDTQYF
TGTGCCAGCAGTTTACCTTTTACAGATACGCAGTATTTT
>TRBJ2-7|TRBD1|TRBV10-3|once
CAIRGQGDWYEQYF
TGTGCCATCAGGGGACAGGGGGATTGGTACGAGCAGTACTTC
>TRBJ1-1|-|TRBV6-1|-
CASSERGLNTEAFF
TGTGCCAGCAGTGAGAGAGGCCTGAACACTGAAGCTTTCTTT
>TRBJ2-3|-|TRBV3-1/TRBV3-2|-
CASSFPTRTGTDTQYF
TGTGCCAGCAGTTTCCCCACCCGGACGGGCACAGATACGCAGTATTTT